This T cell receptor beta chain was identified in a study of siplizumab effects on memory and regulatory T cells. Study conclusions and caveats: Suppressive capability of dividing Tregs from siplizumab cultures went unverified. With siplizumab, mappable alloreactive CD4+ clones averaged around 70% Treg-derived, versus less than 30% in controls. Solely a minor proportion of alloreactive clones could be assigned to unstimulated subsets.

Concerning this clone itself: Its antigen remains unidentified.

Clones were read by immunoSEQ multiplex PCR, and TCRdb kept only the in-frame ones, dropping some. The repertoire holds fewer than 30,000 clones, with around 80% as singletons. Sequenced sample: memory CD4+ T cells sorted from blood. This sequence originates from a human donor in good health.

CDR3 in amino acids: CASSRRLAGGKETQYF. In DNA form, the CDR3 reads TGTGCCAGTAGTCGAAGACTAGCGGGAGGAAAAGAGACCCAGTACTTC. This chain links TRBV19 with TRBJ2-5; TRBD2 matches at 13 bases. The germline gives CDR1 LNHDA, CDR2 SQIVND (reference sequence). This CDR3 spans 16 amino acids. Trimming took 5 bases from V and 3 from J; bases not matched to a gene: 6.